This T cell receptor beta chain was obtained from a study of blood T cell repertoires in COVID-19. Study at large: Acute-phase and convalescent COVID-19 samples originated in the United States, Italy and Spain.

V dropped 4 bases and J dropped 7 bases, with 19 bases sitting between them. From germline, CDR1 is MDHEN and CDR2 SYDVKM. The CDR3 has 15 amino acids. For recovered donors of Cohort 3, there were two negative PCRs, clearance, or symptom resolution. In the authors' methods: Reference gene primer amplification yielded estimated nucleated cell counts. Some clones are missing from TCRdb's copy, which holds only in-frame ones; the method was immunoSEQ multiplex PCR. V, J and clone size are those of that table, while D and trimming were read from the DNA. The table shows more than 250,000 clones, with around 86% occurring only once.

The chain carries TRBV28 and TRBJ1-2; D might be TRBD1 (6 bases). The receptor was derived from a woman aged 18-29 years who had recovered from COVID-19. The specimen sequenced was PBMCs or T cells enriched from blood (not recorded which). CDR3 nucleotide sequence: TGTGCCAGCAGTTCGCCGACGTCAGGGGTGGGTGGCTACACCTTC. Its protein product is CASSSPTSGVGGYTF.